The T cell receptor beta chain under discussion was sequenced for a study of cytomegalovirus exposure and HLA in healthy donors. Points from the study as a whole: Reports credit the classifier with highly specific, highly sensitive diagnosis of cytomegalovirus status.

Data came from immunoSEQ multiplex PCR; TCRdb stores just in-frame clones and leaves some out. The repertoire holds some 110,000 clones, approximately 86% seen once, with 4% to 5.5% in the top ten. To note about this clone: Its antigen is not identified.

V was pared by 2 bases and J by 2 bases, with 22 bases between. Germline CDR1 reads SGHDT; CDR2 reads YYEEEE. The CDR3 sequence is 18 residues long. The sequenced material came from PBMCs. The chain has TRBV5-6 and TRBJ1-2, with a tentative D call TRBD1 (5 bases). The receptor was isolated from a man aged 18 to 29 in good health and CMV-seropositive. CDR3 nucleotide sequence: TGTGCCAGCAGCTTCTCCGGCCGTCCTAGGGGACTAAACTATGGCTACACCTTC. Amino acids: CASSFSGRPRGLNYGYTF. The full variable domain, rest sourced from reference TRBV5-6 and TRBJ1-2, is DAGVTQSPTHLIKTRGQQVTLRCSPKSGHDTVSWYQQALGQGPQFIFQYYEEEERQRGNFPDRFSGHQFPNYSSELNVNALLLGDSALYLCASSFSGRPRGLNYGYTFGSGTRLTVV.